This T cell receptor (beta chain) was retrieved from a study of blood T cell repertoires in COVID-19. Whole-study context: Specimens from acute and convalescent COVID-19 originated in the United States, Italy and Spain. The analysed material was cDNA or gDNA that came from T cells, B-cell-depleted T cells, or PBMCs.

How the authors handled the data: Reference gene primers were amplified, and this amplification served to estimate nucleated cell counts. TCRdb's table, derived via immunoSEQ multiplex PCR, lists solely in-frame clones and lacks some. V and J calls and clone size are as listed in that table; D and trimming were resolved from the DNA. The sample consists of under 30,000 clones, around 84% of them appearing once. V dropped 0 bases and J dropped 4 bases, with 6 bases sitting between them. This CDR3 spans 13 amino acids. CDR1 and CDR2 (germline): SEHNR, FQNEAQ (reference sequence). The chain couples TRBV7-9 to TRBJ1-1, with D unclear. Material for sequencing was peripheral blood. This receptor was obtained from a human donor in a cohort sampled during active COVID-19. The donor label of this sample is uncertain. Here the CDR3 DNA reads TGTGCCAGCAGCTTAGCTAGCGGCACTGAAGCTTTCTTT. This translates into CASSLASGTEAFF.